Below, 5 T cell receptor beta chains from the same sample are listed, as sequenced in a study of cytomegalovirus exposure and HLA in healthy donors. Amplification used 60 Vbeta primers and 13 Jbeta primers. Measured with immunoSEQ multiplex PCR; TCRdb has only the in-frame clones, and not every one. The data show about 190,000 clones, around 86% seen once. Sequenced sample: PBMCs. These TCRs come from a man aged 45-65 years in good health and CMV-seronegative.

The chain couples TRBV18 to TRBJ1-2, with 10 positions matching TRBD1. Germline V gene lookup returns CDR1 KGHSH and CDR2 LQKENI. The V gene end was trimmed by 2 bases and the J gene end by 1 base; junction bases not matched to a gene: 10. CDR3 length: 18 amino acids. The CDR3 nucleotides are TGTGCCAGCTCACCAAGTTCCGGGACAGGGGTCATTAACTATGGCTACACCTTC. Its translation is CASSPSSGTGVINYGYTF. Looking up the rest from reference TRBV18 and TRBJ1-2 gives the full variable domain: NAGVMQNPRHLVRRRGQEARLRCSPMKGHSHVYWYRQLPEEGLKFMVYLQKENIIDESGMPKERFSAEFPKEGPSILRIQQVVRGDSAAYFCASSPSSGTGVINYGYTFGSGTRLTVV.

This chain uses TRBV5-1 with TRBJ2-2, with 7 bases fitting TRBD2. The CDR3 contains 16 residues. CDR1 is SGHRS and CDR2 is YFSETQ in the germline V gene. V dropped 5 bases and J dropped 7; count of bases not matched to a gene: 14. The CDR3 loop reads CASRTGAGNRDGELFF. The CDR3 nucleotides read TGCGCCAGCAGGACCGGAGCGGGAAATCGTGACGGGGAGCTGTTTTTT. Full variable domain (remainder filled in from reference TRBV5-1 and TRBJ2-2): KAGVTQTPRYLIKTRGQQVTLSCSPISGHRSVSWYQQTPGQGLQFLFEYFSETQRNKGNFPGRFSGRQFSNSRSEMNVSTLELGDSALYLCASRTGAGNRDGELFFGEGSRLTVL.

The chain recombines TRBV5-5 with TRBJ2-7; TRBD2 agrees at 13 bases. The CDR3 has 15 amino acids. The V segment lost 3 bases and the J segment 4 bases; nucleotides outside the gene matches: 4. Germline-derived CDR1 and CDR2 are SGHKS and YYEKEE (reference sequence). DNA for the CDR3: TGTGCCAGCAGCTGGACTAGCGGGGGCGGGTACGAGCAGTACTTC. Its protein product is CASSWTSGGGYEQYF.

Here the CDR3 DNA reads TGTGCCAGCAGGCGAACAGGGGGCAGATACGAGCAGTACTTC. It yields the protein CASRRTGGRYEQYF. The chain employs TRBV7-3 and TRBJ2-7; 9 nucleotides line up with TRBD1. Germline loops: CDR1 SGHTA, CDR2 FQGTGA. V lost 6 bases and J lost 4; bases outside the gene matches: 7. The CDR3 runs 14 residues.

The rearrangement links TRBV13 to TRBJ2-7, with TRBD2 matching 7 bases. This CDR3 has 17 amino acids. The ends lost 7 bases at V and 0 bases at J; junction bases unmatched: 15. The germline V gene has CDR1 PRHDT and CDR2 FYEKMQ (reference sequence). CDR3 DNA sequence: TGTGCCAGCACCACCCTAAGTCCGGGAGGCGTCTCCTACGAGCAGTACTTC. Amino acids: CASTTLSPGGVSYEQYF.